Detailed here is one T cell receptor (beta chain). No antigen is known for it. The record has no base qualities; no much larger clone is one base away. This record comes from a study of T cell changes during pregnancy in multiple sclerosis (dated by TCRdb to about 2019). At the level of the whole study: Changes in the T cell repertoire over the course of pregnancy were examined in this study in women with multiple sclerosis.

The method behind the library was the immunoSEQ multiplex PCR assay. In its TCRdb copy, this immuneACCESS table keeps in-frame sequences only and misses some clones. Where compared with another copy, unresolved V genes explain less than half of these, and the others have no known cause. This sample gives tens of thousands of clones in total; roughly 93% of them show up just once. Together, the top ten hold approximately 0.35% of the sample. The specimen was CD4+ T cells from peripheral blood mononuclear cells, collected before pregnancy. The source is a female donor with multiple sclerosis, enrolled in a pregnancy study.

CDR3 reads: CASEIPGVGSNQPQHF. The DNA sequence follows: TGTGCCAGCGAAATACCCGGCGTCGGGAGCAATCAGCCCCAGCATTTT. Recombination joined TRBV28 with TRBJ1-5; the D gene lacks a confident call. Taken from cysteine to phenylalanine, the CDR3 has 16 residues. Only CDR3 DNA remains: 48 bases, in frame from the first base. A distance of 18 bases separates the germline ends of V and J, which lose 8 bases and 1 base respectively. CDR1 and CDR2 are drawn from the germline V gene: MDHEN, SYDVKM.